The 26 T cell receptor beta chains below come from one sample, sequenced in a study of blood T cell repertoires in COVID-19. Here immunoSEQ multiplex PCR was the method, and the copy in TCRdb shows in-frame clones only, minus some. Here the sample spans around 300,000 clones, roughly 86% being singletons. What was sequenced was peripheral blood. The receptors stem from a woman aged 25 to 45 who had recovered from COVID-19.

This clone has a handful of counts. The rearrangement joins TRBV5-1 to TRBJ2-2; D is unresolved. Germline V gene sequence: CDR1 SGHRS, CDR2 YFSETQ. V was pared by 1 base and J by 2 bases, with 6 bases between. The CDR3 loop spans 14 amino acids. In nucleotides, the CDR3 is TGCGCCAGCAGCTTGTCTAGTAACACCGGGGAGCTGTTTTTT. The encoded protein is CASSLSSNTGELFF.

Points on this clone: Other nucleotide sequences from this sample produce the same CDR3. The rearrangement joins TRBV19 to TRBJ1-2, with D possibly TRBD1 on 5 matching bases. The V end was cut by 1 base, the J end by 0 bases, with 9 bases between. Germline CDR1 and CDR2: LNHDA and SQIVND (reference sequence). The CDR3 consists of 15 residues. This CDR3 reads CASSIAGGTNYGYTF. Written as DNA, the CDR3 is TGTGCCAGTAGTATAGCCGGGGGGACTAACTATGGCTACACCTTC. Full variable domain (missing parts from reference TRBV19 and TRBJ1-2): DGGITQSPKYLFRKEGQNVTLSCEQNLNHDAMYWYRQDPGQGLRLIYYSQIVNDFQKGDIAEGYSVSREKKESFPLTVTSAQKNPTAFYLCASSIAGGTNYGYTFGSGTRLTVV.

V usage is TRBV7-9 and J usage is TRBJ2-3, with 9 positions matching TRBD2. The CDR3 totals 15 residues. CDR1 and CDR2 from the germline V gene are SEHNR and FQNEAQ (reference sequence). After removal of 0 bases from V and 4 bases from J, the junction contained 2 bases not matched to a gene. CDR3 coding DNA: TGTGCCAGCAGCTTAGCTAGCGGGAGACCAGATACGCAGTATTTT. Translation gives CASSLASGRPDTQYF.

This clone was detected only once. This chain uses TRBV4-2 with TRBJ2-7; TRBD1 is a possible D gene (6 bases). The CDR3 has 14 residues. Trimming pared 0 bases from V and 2 bases from J, leaving 8 bases between. Germline CDR1 LGHNA, CDR2 YNFKEQ. Here the CDR3 DNA reads TGTGCCAGCAGCCAAGAACAGGGACCCTACGAGCAGTACTTC. It translates to CASSQEQGPYEQYF.

This chain uses TRBV6-5 with TRBJ1-2; D call uncertain. Per germline, CDR1 MNHEY and CDR2 SVGAGI. V was clipped by 2 bases and J by 0 bases, with 7 bases between them. This CDR3 has 14 residues. The CDR3 region is CASSYRSANYGYTF. The CDR3 region has the DNA TGTGCCAGCAGTTACCGGAGTGCTAACTATGGCTACACCTTC.

The chain employs TRBV11-2 and TRBJ2-3, with TRBD2 identical over 7 bases. This CDR3 is built from 14 residues. The V segment lost 5 bases and the J segment 3 bases; nucleotides outside the gene matches: 5. Looked up from germline, CDR1 is SGHAT and CDR2 is FQNNGV. The CDR3 DNA reads as TGTGCCAGCAGCCCGGGACTACAAACAGATACGCAGTATTTT. Translating gives CASSPGLQTDTQYF.

The chain links TRBV12-3 or TRBV12-4 to TRBJ1-1; D is unresolved. Trimming took 3 bases from V and 1 from J, leaving 6 bases between them. The length of the CDR3 is 13 residues. CDR3 bases: TGTGCCAGCAGTTTGAAACAGAACACTGAAGCTTTCTTT. Translated: CASSLKQNTEAFF.

The J gene is TRBJ1-6, the V gene TRBV5-6, with D hard to call. The ends were cut back, 1 base at V and 5 bases at J, with 10 bases in the middle. The CDR3 loop spans 15 amino acids. Germline V CDR1 and CDR2: SGHDT, YYEEEE. The CDR3 coding sequence is TGTGCCAGCAGCTTGATCCGCAGCGATAATTCACCCCTCCACTTT. Encoded protein: CASSLIRSDNSPLHF. The full variable domain, its missing parts supplied by reference TRBV5-6 and TRBJ1-6, is DAGVTQSPTHLIKTRGQQVTLRCSPKSGHDTVSWYQQALGQGPQFIFQYYEEEERQRGNFPDRFSGHQFPNYSSELNVNALLLGDSALYLCASSLIRSDNSPLHFGNGTRLTVT.

The chain has TRBV7-8 and TRBJ2-3; D is unclear. Germline loops: CDR1 SGHVS, CDR2 FQNEAQ. V was cut by 5 bases and J by 4 bases, with 4 bases left in between. The CDR3 runs 11 residues. The CDR3 nucleotides are TGTGCCAGCAGCCTCGCAGATACGCAGTATTTT. It is translated as CASSLADTQYF.

The J gene is TRBJ2-7, the V gene TRBV14, with 10 bases identical to TRBD2. V gave up 3 bases and J gave up 0 bases; unmatched junction bases: 8. This CDR3 is 17 amino acids long. Per germline, CDR1 SGHDN and CDR2 FVKESK. CDR3 sequence reads: CASSHGTSVLTSYEQYF. In DNA form, the CDR3 reads TGTGCCAGCAGCCACGGGACTAGCGTACTCACCTCCTACGAGCAGTACTTC. Full variable domain (missing parts from reference TRBV14 and TRBJ2-7): EAGVTQFPSHSVIEKGQTVTLRCDPISGHDNLYWYRRVMGKEIKFLLHFVKESKQDESGMPNNRFLAERTGGTYSTLKVQPAELEDSGVYFCASSHGTSVLTSYEQYFGPGTRLTVT.

The chain combines TRBV4-3 with TRBJ1-6; D may be TRBD1 (6 bases). The CDR3 is 13 amino acids. Trimming shortened V by 0 bases and J by 11 bases, and 8 bases separated the two germline ends. Germline CDR1 and CDR2: LGHNA and YSLEER. The CDR3 is CASSQEGGAPLHF. The DNA for the CDR3 is TGCGCCAGCAGCCAAGAAGGGGGAGCACCCCTCCACTTT.

V usage is TRBV4-1 and J usage is TRBJ2-1; 10 bases align to TRBD2. The CDR3 sequence is 15 residues long. CDR1 is MGHRA, CDR2 YSYEKL, per germline. V gave up 2 bases and J gave up 2 bases; unmatched junction bases: 0. CDR3 DNA: TGCGCCAGCAGCCAACTAGCGGGGGCCTACAATGAGCAGTTCTTC. Translated: CASSQLAGAYNEQFF.

This clone has just a few counts. This sequence joins TRBV30 and TRBJ1-2, with 7 bases matching TRBD1. Germline V gene sequence: CDR1 GTSNPN, CDR2 SVGIG (reference sequence). This CDR3 contains 13 residues. V gave up 2 bases and J gave up 4 bases; unmatched junction bases: 4. CDR3 in amino acids: CAWSLQGPYGYTF. CDR3 sequence (DNA): TGTGCCTGGAGTCTACAGGGGCCCTATGGCTACACCTTC. Full variable domain (missing parts from reference TRBV30 and TRBJ1-2): SQTIHQWPATLVQPVGSPLSLECTVEGTSNPNLYWYRQAAGRGLQLLFYSVGIGQISSEVPQNLSASRPQDRQFILSSKKLLLSDSGFYLCAWSLQGPYGYTFGSGTRLTVV.

The rearrangement joins TRBV5-1 to TRBJ1-5; D gene uncertain. Trimming cost V 4 bases and J 5 bases, with 22 bases left between them. The CDR3 totals 17 residues. Germline CDR1 SGHRS, CDR2 YFSETQ. The CDR3 DNA reads as TGCGCCAGCAGCCCTCCAAGCTCTGGACTATCGGATCAGCCCCAGCATTTT. Its translation is CASSPPSSGLSDQPQHF.

The chain recombines TRBV7-9 with TRBJ2-3, with TRBD1 as a possible D gene (6 bases). Germline V gene data show CDR1 as SEHNR and CDR2 as FQNEAQ (reference sequence). V was cut by 2 bases and J by 2 bases, with 11 bases left in between. The CDR3 runs 15 residues. CDR3 nucleotide sequence: TGTGCCAGCAGCTTAAGGGGGAGTCCCACAGATACGCAGTATTTT. Encoded protein: CASSLRGSPTDTQYF.

Only one count was recorded for this clone. The V gene is TRBV5-6, the J gene TRBJ1-1, with 7 nucleotides matching TRBD1. This CDR3 has 15 amino acids. The junction had 9 bases not matched to a gene; V was cut back by 4 bases and J by 3 bases. In germline, CDR1 is SGHDT, CDR2 YYEEEE. The CDR3 spells CASSLGGTAYTEAFF. CDR3 DNA: TGTGCCAGCAGCCTCGGAGGGACAGCTTACACTGAAGCTTTCTTT.

V is TRBV18 and J is TRBJ1-1; unclear D gene. CDR1 KGHSH and CDR2 LQKENI come from the germline V gene. V gave up 1 base and J gave up 7 bases, with 13 bases separating them. This CDR3 has 14 amino acids. In nucleotides, the CDR3 is TGTGCCAGCTCACCACGCGGCGGTAAAAGTGAAGCTTTCTTT. It encodes CASSPRGGKSEAFF.

The chain is built from TRBV3-1 (or the pseudogene TRBV3-2) and TRBJ2-1; unclear D gene. Germline lookup yields CDR1 LGHDT and CDR2 YNNKEL (reference sequence). The CDR3 contains 17 residues. The V end was cut by 1 base, the J end by 6 bases, with 19 bases between. The CDR3 DNA reads TGTGCCAGCAGCCAAGCCGACGGCGTTACAGATTTCAATGAGCAGTTCTTC. Protein: CASSQADGVTDFNEQFF.

The rearrangement joins TRBV4-1 to TRBJ1-1; no firm D call. Germline V gene data show CDR1 as MGHRA and CDR2 as YSYEKL. The CDR3 extends over 14 amino acids. V shed 1 base and J shed 5 bases, with 11 bases lying between them. In DNA, the CDR3 is TGCGCCAGCAGCCAAGGGGTCGGGGTTACTGAAGCTTTCTTT. It codes for CASSQGVGVTEAFF.

In this sample, this clone turned up once. The V and J genes are TRBV5-4 and TRBJ2-1; the D gene is possibly TRBD2 (6 bases). The CDR3 sequence is 15 residues long. Per germline, CDR1 SGHNT and CDR2 YYREEE (reference sequence). With 0 bases removed from V and 4 bases from J, the gap between germline ends came to 11 bases. CDR3 DNA: TGTGCCAGCAGCTTGGGTAGCGGAACTTACAATGAGCAGTTCTTC. Protein: CASSLGSGTYNEQFF.

The J gene is TRBJ2-3, the V gene TRBV2, with 7 bases fitting TRBD2. The junction had 4 bases not matched to a gene; V was cut back by 4 bases and J by 0 bases. The CDR3 sequence is 15 residues long. Germline V gives CDR1 SNHLY, CDR2 FYNNEI. The CDR3: CASSAGTISTDTQYF. For the CDR3, the DNA is TGTGCCAGCAGTGCCGGGACTATTAGCACAGATACGCAGTATTTT.

V is TRBV7-2 and J is TRBJ2-7; no clear D. Trimming took off 7 bases at V and 1 base at J, with 14 bases between the two ends. Germline CDR1 is SGHTA and CDR2 is FQGNSA. The CDR3 is 14 amino acids. The CDR3 loop reads CASTPIAGSYEQYF. CDR3 coding DNA: TGTGCCAGCACCCCAATTGCAGGATCCTACGAGCAGTACTTC.

J is TRBJ1-1 and V is TRBV6-2 or TRBV6-3; D is ambiguous. Germline loops: CDR1 MNHEY, CDR2 SVGEGT. With 2 bases removed from V and 1 base from J, the gap between germline ends came to 11 bases. This CDR3 comprises 15 residues. CDR3 region: CASSYPAGWNTEAFF. CDR3 sequence (DNA): TGTGCCAGCAGTTACCCCGCCGGGTGGAACACTGAAGCTTTCTTT.

The chain uses TRBV5-6 and TRBJ1-4, with D hard to call. The V end lost 0 bases, the J end lost 2 bases, and 14 bases lay between the germline ends. Germline CDR1 reads SGHDT; CDR2 reads YYEEEE. CDR3 length: 17 residues. The CDR3 sequence: CASSLAGGRGTNEKLFF. CDR3 coding DNA: TGTGCCAGCAGCTTGGCGGGAGGCCGAGGGACTAATGAAAAACTGTTTTTT. Filled out from reference TRBV5-6 and TRBJ1-4, the complete variable domain reads DAGVTQSPTHLIKTRGQQVTLRCSPKSGHDTVSWYQQALGQGPQFIFQYYEEEERQRGNFPDRFSGHQFPNYSSELNVNALLLGDSALYLCASSLAGGRGTNEKLFFGSGTQLSVL.

The chain uses TRBV24-1 and TRBJ2-3; D is unresolved. With 0 bases removed from V and 3 bases from J, the gap between germline ends came to 6 bases. Germline CDR1 is KGHDR and CDR2 is SFDVKD. CDR3 length: 14 amino acids. This CDR3 is CATSDLGRTDTQYF. In nucleotides, the CDR3 is TGTGCCACCAGTGATTTGGGTCGGACAGATACGCAGTATTTT.

The chain carries TRBV5-4 and TRBJ2-1; possibly TRBD2 for D (5 bases). This CDR3 region has 13 residues. Trimming stripped 3 bases from V and 8 bases from J, with 12 bases between. The germline CDR1 and CDR2 sequences are SGHNT and YYREEE (reference sequence). The chain's CDR3 is CASSSPERDEQFF. CDR3 DNA sequence: TGTGCCAGCAGCTCACCTGAGAGGGATGAGCAGTTCTTC.